This T cell receptor (beta chain) was observed in a study of blood T cell repertoires in COVID-19. Per the original methods: Counts of nucleated cells, estimated from reference gene primer amplification, were obtained. Assay used: immunoSEQ multiplex PCR; TCRdb lists only in-frame clones, some missing. That table is the source of V, J and clone size, and D and trimming were worked out from the DNA. The data hold some 170,000 clones, with approximately 88% observed a single time. The ends were cut back, 3 bases at V and 1 base at J, with 11 bases in the middle. The CDR3 loop spans 15 amino acids. Germline values: CDR1 SGHAT, CDR2 FQNNGV. Followed longitudinally, the Seattle patients had been enrolled during active infection.

The chain employs TRBV11-2 and TRBJ2-3; possibly TRBD2 for D (5 bases). The sequencing input was peripheral blood. This sequence originates from a woman aged 40 to 50 with COVID-19, enrolled during active disease. The DNA for the CDR3 is TGTGCCAGCAGCTTTTACGGAGGCGGCACAGATACGCAGTATTTT. Encoded protein: CASSFYGGGTDTQYF.